These 32 T cell receptor beta chains came from one sample sequenced in a study of identifying expanded T cells in peripheral blood. The method was immunoSEQ multiplex PCR; TCRdb's version includes in-frame clones alone and lacks a portion of them. The sample contains roughly 120,000 clones, 88% of which appear only once. Sequenced material: blood. These receptors were collected from a person aged 18 to 75 in good health.

V gene TRBV7-8 combines with J gene TRBJ2-2; weak D call: TRBD1 (5 bases). This CDR3 contains 17 residues. Per germline, CDR1 SGHVS and CDR2 FQNEAQ. V lost 1 base, J lost 5 bases, and 17 bases lay in between. CDR3 nucleotides: TGTGCCAGCAGCTTAGTCGGGTCAGGGCGACTGACCGGGGAGCTGTTTTTT. It is translated as CASSLVGSGRLTGELFF. Using reference TRBV7-8 and TRBJ2-2 for the parts outside the CDR3, the full variable domain is GAGVSQSPRYKVAKRGQDVALRCDPISGHVSLFWYQQALGQGPEFLTYFQNEAQLDKSGLPSDRFFAERPEGSVSTLKIQRTQQEDSAVYLCASSLVGSGRLTGELFFGEGSRLTVL.

This clone was seen a handful of times. Written as DNA, the CDR3 is TGTGCCAGCAAAGGACAGTATAATTCACCCCTCCACTTT. This codes for CASKGQYNSPLHF. The gene calls are TRBV6-6 and TRBJ1-6, with a possible D match to TRBD1 (6 bases). V lost 7 bases, J lost 4 bases, and 8 bases lay in between. The CDR3 extends over 13 amino acids. Germline V gives CDR1 MNHNY, CDR2 SVGAGI (reference sequence).

The rearrangement links TRBV5-6 to TRBJ2-2, with 9 bases that match TRBD2. CDR3 length: 15 amino acids. Per germline, CDR1 SGHDT and CDR2 YYEEEE. V lost 1 base to trimming and J lost 9 bases; unmatched junction nucleotides: 7. For the CDR3, the DNA is TGTGCCAGCAGCTTGCTAGCGGGAAGTGCGTGGGAGCTGTTTTTT. Residues: CASSLLAGSAWELFF.

The chain has TRBV5-8 and TRBJ1-4; D is uncertain. CDR3 length: 11 amino acids. Looked up from germline, CDR1 is SGHTS and CDR2 is YDEGEE. The CDR3 sequence is CTPGIEEKLFF. For the CDR3, the DNA is TGTACCCCCGGAATAGAAGAAAAACTGTTTTTT. The full variable domain, its missing parts supplied by reference TRBV5-8 and TRBJ1-4, is EAGVTQSPTHLIKTRGQQATLRCSPISGHTSVYWYQQALGLGLQFLLWYDEGEERNRGNFPPRFSGRQFPNYSSELNVNALELEDSALYLCTPGIEEKLFFGSGTQLSVL.

This clone has only a few counts. The gene calls are TRBV12-5 and TRBJ2-1; D is unresolved. Trimming shortened V by 6 bases and J by 6 bases, and 12 bases separated the two germline ends. Germline CDR1 LGHNT, CDR2 FRNRAP. The CDR3 runs to 13 residues. This chain's CDR3 is CASGPDGPNEQFF. Written as DNA, the CDR3 is TGTGCTAGTGGCCCAGACGGACCCAATGAGCAGTTCTTC.

The chain joins TRBV14 to TRBJ1-3, with D uncertain. The ends were cut back, 1 base at V and 0 bases at J, with 10 bases in the middle. Germline values: CDR1 SGHDN, CDR2 FVKESK. The CDR3 is made up of 16 amino acids. The CDR3 here is CASSQAPANSGNTIYF. For the CDR3, the DNA is TGTGCCAGCAGCCAAGCTCCGGCGAACTCTGGAAACACCATATATTTT.

The V gene is TRBV5-1, the J gene TRBJ1-4; D gene ambiguous. The germline V gene has CDR1 SGHRS and CDR2 YFSETQ. Trimming took off 0 bases at V and 3 bases at J, with 9 bases between the two ends. The CDR3 extends over 15 amino acids. CDR3 sequence reads: CASSLESVSNEKLFF. As DNA, the CDR3 is TGCGCCAGCAGCTTGGAGTCCGTCTCTAATGAAAAACTGTTTTTT.

This clone was seen a handful of times. This chain uses TRBV5-1 with TRBJ1-1, with 10 bases matching TRBD1. V lost 6 bases to trimming and J lost 7 bases; unmatched junction nucleotides: 12. The CDR3 loop spans 15 amino acids. Germline-derived CDR1 and CDR2 are SGHRS and YFSETQ. This chain's CDR3 is CASTTAPGQGYEAFF. The CDR3 DNA follows: TGCGCCAGCACCACAGCGCCGGGACAGGGGTATGAAGCTTTCTTT. The variable domain in full, completed from reference TRBV5-1 and TRBJ1-1, reads KAGVTQTPRYLIKTRGQQVTLSCSPISGHRSVSWYQQTPGQGLQFLFEYFSETQRNKGNFPGRFSGRQFSNSRSEMNVSTLELGDSALYLCASTTAPGQGYEAFFGQGTRLTVV.

The J gene is TRBJ1-2, the V gene TRBV4-3; tentatively, D is TRBD1 (5 bases). The CDR3 consists of 16 residues. Germline CDR1 reads LGHNA; CDR2 reads YSLEER. V gave up 0 bases and J gave up 2 bases, with 13 bases separating them. The CDR3 DNA reads as TGCGCCAGCAGCCAAGACGGGGGTTTTTTGAACTATGGCTACACCTTC. Its protein is CASSQDGGFLNYGYTF.

This chain uses TRBV7-2 with TRBJ1-5; TRBD1 might be the D (6 bases). The CDR3 consists of 14 residues. V gave up 5 bases and J gave up 3 bases, with 11 bases separating them. From germline, CDR1 is SGHTA and CDR2 FQGNSA. In DNA form, the CDR3 reads TGTGCCAGCAGCCTAGGACAGTACAATCAGCCCCAGCATTTT. This sequence encodes CASSLGQYNQPQHF.

The chain is built from TRBV30 and TRBJ1-4; D may be TRBD1 (6 bases). Looked up from germline, CDR1 is GTSNPN and CDR2 is SVGIG (reference sequence). The CDR3 runs to 13 residues. The CDR3, as DNA: TGTGCTCAGGGACATAAGGAGGATGAAAAACTGTTTTTT. It yields the protein CAQGHKEDEKLFF.

This rearrangement joins TRBV6-5 to TRBJ1-5, with TRBD1 identical over 9 bases. V lost 6 bases to trimming and J lost 2 bases; unmatched junction nucleotides: 5. This CDR3 has 15 amino acids. In germline, CDR1 is MNHEY, CDR2 SVGAGI. In DNA form, the CDR3 reads TGTGCCAGCAGAAGGGACAGGGCCGGCAATCAGCCCCAGCATTTT. Residues: CASRRDRAGNQPQHF.

The CDR3 DNA reads as TGTGCCAGCAGCTTAACTGGTACCATCCGGGAGGCGGGGAATGAGCAGTTCTTC. Its protein is CASSLTGTIREAGNEQFF. This rearrangement joins TRBV7-3 to TRBJ2-1; 7 positions match TRBD2. Germline V CDR1 and CDR2: SGHTA, FQGTGA. The trim removed 0 bases at V and 7 bases at J, leaving 15 bases unmatched. This CDR3 spans 18 amino acids.

The chain combines TRBV7-2 with TRBJ2-5, with D hard to call. Germline V lookup: CDR1 SGHTA, CDR2 FQGNSA. CDR3 size: 14 residues. Trimming pared 7 bases from V and 2 bases from J, leaving 14 bases between. The CDR3 DNA reads TGTGCCAGCACCCAGCTTGGTGCTCAAGAGACCCAGTACTTC. Translation gives CASTQLGAQETQYF.

The chain has TRBV7-9 and TRBJ2-3; 7 bases line up with TRBD2. The CDR3 runs to 17 residues. Germline V CDR1 and CDR2: SEHNR, FQNEAQ (reference sequence). J was trimmed by 0 bases and V by 0 bases; bases with no gene match: 6. Here the CDR3 DNA reads TGTGCCAGCAGCTTAGCGCTGGCTAGCGGTAGCACAGATACGCAGTATTTT. It specifies CASSLALASGSTDTQYF.

The chain carries TRBV28 and TRBJ2-4, with D unresolved. Germline V gives CDR1 MDHEN, CDR2 SYDVKM. This CDR3 has 14 residues. V was shortened by 5 bases and J by 8 bases, with 16 bases between the two germline ends. Here the CDR3 reads CASSPPRQFDIQYF. DNA for the CDR3: TGTGCCAGCAGTCCCCCCCGGCAGTTCGACATTCAGTACTTC.

This chain links TRBV4-3 with TRBJ1-1, with D unresolved. Trimming removed 3 bases at V and 3 bases at J, with 14 bases between. CDR1 is LGHNA and CDR2 is YSLEER in the germline V gene. CDR3 length equals 15 residues. As DNA, the CDR3 is TGCGCCAGCAGCCACTTCACCGCGCAGTACACTGAAGCTTTCTTT. It yields the protein CASSHFTAQYTEAFF.

The rearrangement uses TRBV10-3 and TRBJ1-1, with a possible D match to TRBD1 (5 bases). Trimming took 2 bases from V and 4 from J, leaving 11 bases between them. CDR1 is ENHRY and CDR2 is SYGVKD in the germline V gene. This CDR3 is built from 14 residues. This chain's CDR3 is CAISEEGKVTEAFF. CDR3 DNA sequence: TGTGCCATCAGTGAGGAGGGGAAAGTCACTGAAGCTTTCTTT.

V is TRBV9 and J is TRBJ1-5, with unresolved D. CDR1 and CDR2 (germline): SGDLS, YYNGEE. The CDR3 is 15 amino acids. V lost 0 bases to trimming and J lost 9 bases, with 16 bases between them. The CDR3 loop reads CASSVDSSPGSPQHF. The CDR3 nucleotides read TGTGCCAGCAGCGTAGACTCGAGTCCGGGTTCGCCCCAGCATTTT. The variable domain in full, completed from reference TRBV9 and TRBJ1-5, reads DSGVTQTPKHLITATGQRVTLRCSPRSGDLSVYWYQQSLDQGLQFLIQYYNGEERAKGNILERFSAQQFPDLHSELNLSSLELGDSALYFCASSVDSSPGSPQHFGDGTRLSIL.

The chain recombines TRBV19 with TRBJ2-5; tentative D call: TRBD1 (5 bases). The germline V and J ends were trimmed by 6 bases and 1 base, with 15 bases remaining between them. The CDR3 has 15 residues. Germline V gene sequence: CDR1 LNHDA, CDR2 SQIVND (reference sequence). The CDR3 coding sequence is TGTGCCAGTAGCCAGACGACAGACAGCCAAGAGACCCAGTACTTC. Translating gives CASSQTTDSQETQYF. The whole variable domain, remainder taken from reference TRBV19 and TRBJ2-5, is DGGITQSPKYLFRKEGQNVTLSCEQNLNHDAMYWYRQDPGQGLRLIYYSQIVNDFQKGDIAEGYSVSREKKESFPLTVTSAQKNPTAFYLCASSQTTDSQETQYFGPGTRLLVL.

This chain uses TRBV7-9 with TRBJ1-5; D is unclear. Trimming shortened V by 5 bases and J by 5 bases, and 10 bases separated the two germline ends. Germline V gives CDR1 SEHNR, CDR2 FQNEAQ (reference sequence). There are 13 residues in the CDR3. CDR3 residues: CASSTREDQPQHF. The CDR3 DNA reads as TGTGCCAGCAGCACCCGTGAAGATCAGCCCCAGCATTTT.

The gene calls are TRBV6-6 and TRBJ2-5, with TRBD2 identical over 7 bases. Trimming took 6 bases from V and 3 from J; bases not matched to a gene: 13. Germline-derived CDR1 and CDR2 are MNHNY and SVGAGI (reference sequence). The CDR3 runs to 16 residues. CDR3 in amino acids: CASSSIRTRAEETQYF. The CDR3 DNA follows: TGTGCCAGCAGCTCGATTAGGACTAGAGCCGAAGAGACCCAGTACTTC.

The chain links TRBV15 to TRBJ2-1; 11 nucleotides align to TRBD2. Germline V gives CDR1 LNHNV, CDR2 YYDKDF (reference sequence). The CDR3 is 14 residues long. V trimming: 1 base; J trimming: 14 bases; junction bases outside the gene matches: 7. The CDR3: CATSRATSGEKEFF. The CDR3 DNA reads as TGTGCCACCAGCAGAGCGACTAGCGGGGAAAAAGAGTTCTTC.

The chain employs TRBV5-1 and TRBJ2-1; 14 nucleotides agree with TRBD2. J gave up 7 bases and V 4 bases, and 4 bases lay outside the gene matches. The CDR3 runs 15 residues. Germline loops: CDR1 SGHRS, CDR2 YFSETQ. The CDR3, as DNA: TGCGCCAGCAGCCCGGGACTAGCGGGAGTAAATGAGCAGTTCTTC. Translating it yields CASSPGLAGVNEQFF.

This chain uses TRBV6-1 with TRBJ1-5; D remains unclear. CDR1 is MNHNS, CDR2 SASEGT, per germline. V lost 7 bases, J lost 1 base, and 14 bases lay in between. This CDR3 comprises 15 residues. CDR3 loop: CASIGNPGSNQPQHF. Written as DNA, the CDR3 is TGTGCCAGCATTGGAAATCCGGGAAGCAATCAGCCCCAGCATTTT.

V and J are TRBV10-3 and TRBJ2-7, with D possibly matching TRBD2 (6 bases). CDR3 length: 15 amino acids. Germline-derived CDR1 and CDR2 are ENHRY and SYGVKD. The V end lost 3 bases, the J end lost 5 bases, and 17 bases lay between the germline ends. DNA for the CDR3: TGTGCCATCAGTGACCCGGGAGACACAGGAAACGAGCAGTACTTC. Amino acids: CAISDPGDTGNEQYF.

The chain carries TRBV7-2 and TRBJ2-2, with 11 bases that match TRBD2. CDR1 is SGHTA, CDR2 FQGNSA, per germline. This CDR3 has 16 amino acids. Unmatched junction bases numbered 4, after V lost 3 bases and J lost 4 bases. CDR3 loop: CASSFSGGAGTGELFF. For the CDR3, the DNA is TGTGCCAGCAGCTTTAGCGGGGGGGCGGGCACCGGGGAGCTGTTTTTT. The full variable domain, completed using reference TRBV7-2 and TRBJ2-2, is GAGVSQSPSNKVTEKGKDVELRCDPISGHTALYWYRQSLGQGLEFLIYFQGNSAPDKSGLPSDRFSAERTGGSVSTLTIQRTQQEDSAVYLCASSFSGGAGTGELFFGEGSRLTVL.

The rearrangement links TRBV29-1 to TRBJ2-5; the match to TRBD1 covers 8 bases. This CDR3 is 13 amino acids long. The ends lost 6 bases at V and 0 bases at J; junction bases unmatched: 3. The V gene's germline CDR1 is SQVTM and CDR2 ANQGSEA. Here the CDR3 DNA reads TGCAGCGTCCTGACAGGGGACCAAGAGACCCAGTACTTC. It codes for CSVLTGDQETQYF.

J is TRBJ1-1 and V is TRBV7-8; D unresolved. The CDR3 spans 13 residues. Per germline, CDR1 SGHVS and CDR2 FQNEAQ. V dropped 0 bases and J dropped 3 bases, with 5 bases sitting between them. The CDR3 bases are TGTGCCAGCAGCTTAGCAGGGTACACTGAAGCTTTCTTT. It is translated as CASSLAGYTEAFF.

Of note for this clone: A junction boundary mismatches the germline segment, possibly from a read error. This chain joins TRBV6-1 and TRBJ2-7; perhaps D is TRBD1 or TRBD2 (6 bases each). CDR1 and CDR2 (germline): MNHNS, SASEGT. The CDR3 runs 15 residues. This chain's CDR3 is CASSEAIGGSHEQYF. The CDR3 nucleotides are TGTGCCAGCAGTGAAGCGATCGGGGGCTCCCACGAGCAGTACTTC.

J is TRBJ1-2 and V is TRBV28; D possibly corresponds to TRBD1 (6 bases). The V end was cut by 6 bases, the J end by 2 bases, with 10 bases between. CDR1 is MDHEN and CDR2 is SYDVKM in the germline V gene. CDR3 length equals 13 residues. The CDR3 sequence: CASRPGQNYGYTF. DNA for the CDR3: TGTGCCAGCAGACCTGGACAGAACTATGGCTACACCTTC.

This clone was recorded once. The rearrangement joins TRBV28 to TRBJ2-3, with 8 bases fitting TRBD2. Germline CDR1 and CDR2: MDHEN and SYDVKM. After removal of 7 bases from V and 0 bases from J, the junction contained 3 bases not matched to a gene. The CDR3 consists of 14 residues. The CDR3 sequence is CASKVAGSTDTQYF. CDR3 sequence (DNA): TGTGCCAGCAAAGTAGCGGGGAGCACAGATACGCAGTATTTT.